The present entry profiles one T cell receptor beta chain with its context. Clones were sequenced by immunoSEQ multiplex PCR, and TCRdb holds only the in-frame ones, with some missing. Of 200,000 to 250,000 clones listed, approximately 87% are singletons. The data originate from a study of blood T cell repertoires in COVID-19. Looking at the study overall: T cells, B-cell-depleted T cells, or PBMCs provided the cDNA or gDNA that served as material.

The receptor was isolated from a woman aged 45-65 years in a cohort exposed to, infected with or recovered from COVID-19 (not recorded which). Sample: PBMCs or T cells enriched from blood (not recorded which).

CDR3: CASRLQGNYGYTF. CDR3 DNA sequence: TGTGCCAGCAGACTACAGGGGAACTATGGCTACACCTTC. The J gene is TRBJ1-2, the V gene TRBV7-6; TRBD1 aligns across 7 bases. Germline-derived CDR1 and CDR2 are SGHVS and FNYEAQ. The CDR3 consists of 13 residues. V gave up 6 bases and J gave up 2 bases; unmatched junction bases: 3. Drawing the rest from reference TRBV7-6 and TRBJ1-2, the complete variable domain is GAGVSQSPRYKVTKRGQDVALRCDPISGHVSLYWYRQALGQGPEFLTYFNYEAQQDKSGLPNDRFSAERPEGSISTLTIQRTEQRDSAMYRCASRLQGNYGYTFGSGTRLTVV.